One and the same sample provided the 3 T cell receptor beta chains below, sequenced in a study of blood T cells in healthy people across ages. Using a J-beta primer mix together with a sample-barcoded 5' primer, a second PCR was run for roughly 7 to 12 cycles. TCRdb itself ran the 5' RACE reads through MiXCR, one entry per CDR3 protein. The table has some 1.6 million distinct CDR3 sequences, around 36% seen once. The sequencing input was blood. These receptors came from a woman aged 25 to 39 in good health.

The V gene is TRBV2, the J gene TRBJ1-4; D is ambiguous. The CDR3 loop spans 14 amino acids. Germline CDR1 SNHLY, CDR2 FYNNEI. Trimming left V 2 bases short and J 5 bases short, with 9 bases between. CDR3: CASSEWTKNEKLFF. Written as DNA, the CDR3 is TGTGCCAGCAGTGAATGGACCAAAAATGAAAAACTGTTTTTT.

This clonotype has only a few counts. Here the CDR3 DNA reads TGTGCCAGCAGCCCCGCAGTTGGCACCTACGAGCAGTACTTC. Translated, it gives CASSPAVGTYEQYF. The gene calls are TRBV7-9 and TRBJ2-7; D remains ambiguous. The CDR3 is made up of 14 amino acids. From germline, CDR1 is SEHNR and CDR2 FQNEAQ (reference sequence). Trimming removed 5 bases at V and 2 bases at J, with 13 bases between. Drawing the rest from reference TRBV7-9 and TRBJ2-7, the complete variable domain is DTGVSQNPRHKITKRGQNVTFRCDPISEHNRLYWYRQTLGQGPEFLTYFQNEAQLEKSRLLSDRFSAERPKGSFSTLEIQRTEQGDSAMYLCASSPAVGTYEQYFGPGTRLTVT.

The rearrangement joins TRBV13 to TRBJ1-1; D possibly corresponds to TRBD1 (5 bases). Germline V gene lookup returns CDR1 PRHDT and CDR2 FYEKMQ (reference sequence). Trimming left V 7 bases short and J 2 bases short, with 17 bases between. The length of the CDR3 is 15 residues. CDR3 bases: TGTGCCAGCAATAAACGGGGGGATCCTAACACTGAAGCTTTCTTT. Translating it yields CASNKRGDPNTEAFF.